Below, 26 T cell receptor beta chains from the same sample are listed, as sequenced in a study of blood T cell repertoires in COVID-19. TCRdb's copy holds only in-frame clones and misses some; the assay was immunoSEQ multiplex PCR. The table shows around 170,000 clones, with roughly 81% occurring only once. The sequenced material came from peripheral blood. These receptors were taken from a woman aged 80 or over with COVID-19, enrolled during active disease.

About this clone itself: Other DNA sequences of this sample code for an identical CDR3. The rearrangement joins TRBV5-1 to TRBJ2-3, with 8 bases matching TRBD2. Germline-derived CDR1 and CDR2 are SGHRS and YFSETQ. The V and J ends lost 2 bases and 5 bases, in that order; junction bases with no gene match: 4. CDR3 length: 14 residues. As DNA, the CDR3 is TGCGCCAGCAGCTTCGGACTAGCCCAAGATACGCAGTATTTT. Its translation is CASSFGLAQDTQYF.

This rearrangement joins TRBV5-1 to TRBJ2-1; 7 nucleotides align to TRBD2. With V trimmed by 4 bases and J by 7 bases, 20 bases remained unmatched. Per germline, CDR1 SGHRS and CDR2 YFSETQ. The CDR3 is made up of 18 amino acids. CDR3 nucleotide sequence: TGCGCCAGCAGCCCGAAGCCTCCCGGGCAGGGCGGGGGAAATGAGCAGTTCTTC. It is translated as CASSPKPPGQGGGNEQFF.

The chain has TRBV4-1 and TRBJ1-1, with 10 nucleotides matching TRBD1. Losses at the gene ends were 3 bases for V and 1 base for J; bases not matched to a gene: 8. The CDR3 is made up of 17 amino acids. Germline CDR1 is MGHRA and CDR2 is YSYEKL. The CDR3 DNA is TGCGCCAGCAGCCAGATAGGGACAGGGGTGAGGAACACTGAAGCTTTCTTT. This gives the protein CASSQIGTGVRNTEAFF.

This clone occurred a few times. The chain uses TRBV18 and TRBJ1-1, with a tentative D call TRBD1 (5 bases). This CDR3 is built from 14 residues. The germline CDR1 and CDR2 sequences are KGHSH and LQKENI. Trimming took 4 bases from V and 3 from J, leaving 12 bases between them. CDR3 DNA sequence: TGTGCCAGCTCACAAGCCACAGGAGACACTGAAGCTTTCTTT. This translates into CASSQATGDTEAFF.

The rearrangement uses TRBV5-3 and TRBJ2-1, with 9 positions matching TRBD1. TRBV5-3 is an ORF, and what it does is uncertain. This CDR3 has 17 residues. The ends lost 2 bases at V and 0 bases at J; junction bases unmatched: 6. The CDR3 spells CARSFSDRGASYNEQFF. The CDR3 nucleotides are TGTGCCAGAAGCTTTTCTGACAGGGGGGCCTCCTACAATGAGCAGTTCTTC.

The chain has TRBV4-3 and TRBJ1-3, with D uncertain. This CDR3 has 15 residues. Germline V lookup: CDR1 LGHNA, CDR2 YSLEER. V was trimmed by 3 bases and J by 1 base, leaving 10 bases between them. Written as DNA, the CDR3 is TGCGCCAGCAGCCAGTTTTTATCTTCTGGAAACACCATATATTTT. Translating it yields CASSQFLSSGNTIYF.

The CDR3 DNA sequence: TGTGCCAGCATGAGAGGTCTAAACACTGAAGCTTTCTTT. This encodes CASMRGLNTEAFF. This rearrangement joins TRBV6-5 to TRBJ1-1; D not resolved. Trimming took off 7 bases at V and 2 bases at J, with 11 bases between the two ends. In germline, CDR1 is MNHEY, CDR2 SVGAGI. CDR3 length equals 13 residues.

The rearrangement joins TRBV19 to TRBJ2-1; D might be TRBD2 (5 bases). CDR3 length equals 12 residues. Germline loops: CDR1 LNHDA, CDR2 SQIVND (reference sequence). The germline V and J ends were trimmed by 6 bases and 9 bases, with 12 bases remaining between them. CDR3 sequence: CASRGGWGEQFF. Here the CDR3 DNA reads TGTGCCAGTAGAGGAGGATGGGGTGAGCAGTTCTTC.

The chain is built from TRBV6-5 and TRBJ1-5; the D gene is possibly TRBD1 (5 bases). The CDR3 extends over 13 amino acids. The V gene's germline CDR1 is MNHEY and CDR2 SVGAGI. V was clipped by 10 bases and J by 2 bases, with 12 bases between them. The CDR3 DNA is TGTGCCATCTCTGGGGGGGGCAATCAGCCCCAGCATTTT. This codes for CAISGGGNQPQHF.

This chain joins TRBV14 and TRBJ2-5; possible D gene TRBD2, 6 bases. This CDR3 is built from 16 residues. V lost 1 base and J lost 5, with 17 bases in between. From germline, CDR1 is SGHDN and CDR2 FVKESK. CDR3 nucleotides: TGTGCCAGCAGCCAAGGCCCCACGGGCGGAGGGGAGACCCAGTACTTC. As protein: CASSQGPTGGGETQYF. Variable domain in full (rest from reference TRBV14 and TRBJ2-5): EAGVTQFPSHSVIEKGQTVTLRCDPISGHDNLYWYRRVMGKEIKFLLHFVKESKQDESGMPNNRFLAERTGGTYSTLKVQPAELEDSGVYFCASSQGPTGGGETQYFGPGTRLLVL.

The count of this clone is one. The chain links TRBV7-6 to TRBJ2-7; 7 nucleotides line up with TRBD1. There are 15 residues in the CDR3. Trimming took 4 bases from V and 4 from J; bases not matched to a gene: 10. From germline, CDR1 is SGHVS and CDR2 FNYEAQ. The CDR3 DNA is TGTGCCAGCAGCTCAATCAGGGGGAACCCATACGAGCAGTACTTC. Encoded protein: CASSSIRGNPYEQYF.

The rearrangement joins TRBV24-1 to TRBJ1-2; D remains unclear. The length of the CDR3 is 13 residues. Germline CDR1 is KGHDR and CDR2 is SFDVKD. V lost 5 bases, J lost 0 bases, and 6 bases lay in between. The CDR3 is CATSAAANYGYTF. The CDR3 nucleotides are TGTGCCACCAGTGCTGCAGCTAACTATGGCTACACCTTC.

This chain uses TRBV28 with TRBJ2-1; D gene unclear. CDR3 length equals 12 residues. Per the germline V gene, CDR1 is MDHEN and CDR2 is SYDVKM. V was clipped by 7 bases and J by 2 bases, with 6 bases between them. CDR3 region: CASNRAYNEQFF. The CDR3 nucleotides read TGTGCCAGCAATCGGGCCTACAATGAGCAGTTCTTC.

J is TRBJ1-2 and V is TRBV10-3; 8 bases match TRBD1. Germline CDR1 ENHRY, CDR2 SYGVKD. The CDR3 covers 15 residues. The trim removed 0 bases at V and 4 bases at J, leaving 4 bases unmatched. The CDR3 spells CAISESATGGYGYTF. CDR3 nucleotides: TGTGCCATCAGTGAGTCTGCTACAGGGGGCTATGGCTACACCTTC.

The chain joins TRBV5-1 to TRBJ2-2, with D tentatively TRBD1 (6 bases). CDR1 and CDR2 from the germline V gene are SGHRS and YFSETQ. The V and J ends lost 4 bases and 5 bases respectively, with 12 bases between them. The CDR3 spans 14 residues. CDR3 residues: CASSRLQGTGELFF. CDR3 nucleotides: TGCGCCAGCAGCAGATTACAGGGTACCGGGGAGCTGTTTTTT.

The CDR3 coding sequence is TGTGCCAGCAGTGCTACTAGCGGGGGGGCCTACGAGCAGTACTTC. It codes for CASSATSGGAYEQYF. The chain recombines TRBV2 with TRBJ2-7, with 13 bases lining up with TRBD2. V trimming: 4 bases; J trimming: 2 bases; junction bases outside the gene matches: 2. CDR3 length: 15 residues. The V gene's germline CDR1 is SNHLY and CDR2 FYNNEI.

This clone was observed once. The DNA of the CDR3 is TGCGCCAGCAGCTTAACTACAGGGGCCGGGGAGCAGTTCTTC. Translated, it gives CASSLTTGAGEQFF. This chain links TRBV5-1 with TRBJ2-1; 7 nucleotides match TRBD1. The CDR3 contains 14 residues. Germline loops: CDR1 SGHRS, CDR2 YFSETQ. V trimming: 2 bases; J trimming: 10 bases; junction bases outside the gene matches: 9.

The rearrangement uses TRBV30 and TRBJ2-1; possibly TRBD1 for D (5 bases). The CDR3 loop spans 11 amino acids. The germline V gene has CDR1 GTSNPN and CDR2 SVGIG (reference sequence). The V end was cut by 2 bases, the J end by 8 bases, with 7 bases between. The CDR3 region has the DNA TGTGCCTGGAGTCAGGGTGATGAGCAGTTCTTC. Its translation is CAWSQGDEQFF.

The rearrangement uses TRBV6-2 or TRBV6-3 and TRBJ1-5, with TRBD1 identical over 10 bases. V lost 1 base and J lost 5; bases outside the gene matches: 5. CDR1 is MNHEY and CDR2 is SVGEGT in the germline V gene. The CDR3 runs to 16 residues. The DNA of the CDR3 is TGTGCCAGCAGTTACTTGGACAGGGGGGGGTATCAGCCCCAGCATTTT. It yields the protein CASSYLDRGGYQPQHF.

The chain recombines TRBV20-1 with TRBJ2-1; 12 positions match TRBD2. The CDR3 contains 15 residues. Per the germline V gene, CDR1 is DFQATT and CDR2 is SNEGSKA (reference sequence). V was clipped by 3 bases and J by 6 bases; unmatched bases: 6. The chain's CDR3 is CSASLAGGWVNEQFF. The CDR3 bases are TGCAGTGCTAGTCTAGCGGGAGGGTGGGTCAATGAGCAGTTCTTC.

The chain joins TRBV24-1 to TRBJ2-2, with 9 positions matching TRBD1. V gave up 2 bases and J gave up 6 bases; unmatched junction bases: 6. This CDR3 comprises 16 residues. The germline CDR1 and CDR2 sequences are KGHDR and SFDVKD. The CDR3 DNA follows: TGTGCCACCAGTGATTGGGGACAGGGAACAGCCGGGGAGCTGTTTTTT. Translation gives CATSDWGQGTAGELFF.

The sample holds a few counts of this clone. The chain uses TRBV19 and TRBJ1-1; the match to TRBD1 covers 9 bases. Losses at the gene ends were 1 base for V and 4 bases for J; bases not matched to a gene: 1. CDR1 is LNHDA, CDR2 SQIVND, per germline (reference sequence). There are 14 residues in the CDR3. The CDR3 region has the DNA TGTGCCAGTAGTATAGCACAGGGGGCCACTGAAGCTTTCTTT. Its translation is CASSIAQGATEAFF.

This clone was recorded a few times. The V call is TRBV6-5, the J call TRBJ1-5, with 7 bases aligning to TRBD1. Germline CDR1 is MNHEY and CDR2 is SVGAGI. V dropped 6 bases and J dropped 3; count of bases not matched to a gene: 5. The CDR3 covers 14 residues. CDR3 residues: CASRNGQANQPQHF. The CDR3 DNA follows: TGTGCCAGCAGAAACGGACAGGCCAATCAGCCCCAGCATTTT.

The chain recombines TRBV5-6 with TRBJ1-6; tentatively, D is TRBD1 (5 bases). Trimming removed 1 base at V and 9 bases at J, with 17 bases between. The germline V gene encodes CDR1 SGHDT and CDR2 YYEEEE. This CDR3 contains 16 residues. The chain's CDR3 is CASSLSLGRERSPLHF. The CDR3 DNA reads as TGTGCCAGCAGCTTGAGTTTGGGCAGGGAACGTTCACCCCTCCACTTT.

The chain joins TRBV29-1 to TRBJ1-4; the D is unclear. Germline values: CDR1 SQVTM, CDR2 ANQGSEA. V was trimmed by 4 bases and J by 6 bases, leaving 15 bases between them. The CDR3 consists of 14 residues. The CDR3 spells CSVVFGAPYEKLFF. CDR3 in DNA: TGCAGCGTTGTTTTCGGAGCCCCCTATGAAAAACTGTTTTTT. Together with reference TRBV29-1 and TRBJ1-4, the CDR3 gives the full variable domain: SAVISQKPSRDICQRGTSLTIQCQVDSQVTMMFWYRQQPGQSLTLIATANQGSEATYESGFVIDKFPISRPNLTFSTLTVSNMSPEDSSIYLCSVVFGAPYEKLFFGSGTQLSVL.

The V call is TRBV2, the J call TRBJ1-1, with D perhaps matching TRBD1 (6 bases). Germline CDR1 is SNHLY and CDR2 is FYNNEI. The V end lost 5 bases, the J end lost 3 bases, and 10 bases lay between the germline ends. The CDR3 contains 13 residues. The CDR3 DNA reads as TGTGCCAGCAGTCAGGGGAGCTACACTGAAGCTTTCTTT. Protein sequence: CASSQGSYTEAFF.